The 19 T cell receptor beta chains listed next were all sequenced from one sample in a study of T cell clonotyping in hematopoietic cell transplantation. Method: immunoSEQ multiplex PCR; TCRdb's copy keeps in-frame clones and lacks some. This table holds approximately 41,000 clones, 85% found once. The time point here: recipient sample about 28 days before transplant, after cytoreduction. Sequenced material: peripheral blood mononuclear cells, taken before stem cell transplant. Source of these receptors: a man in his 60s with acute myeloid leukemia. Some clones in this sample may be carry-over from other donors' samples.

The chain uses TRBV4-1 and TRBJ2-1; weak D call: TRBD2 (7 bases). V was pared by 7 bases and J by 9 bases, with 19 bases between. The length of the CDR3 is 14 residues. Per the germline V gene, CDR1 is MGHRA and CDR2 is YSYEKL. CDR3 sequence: CASKLAGANGEQFF. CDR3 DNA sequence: TGCGCCAGCAAGCTTGCGGGGGCGAATGGTGAGCAGTTCTTC.

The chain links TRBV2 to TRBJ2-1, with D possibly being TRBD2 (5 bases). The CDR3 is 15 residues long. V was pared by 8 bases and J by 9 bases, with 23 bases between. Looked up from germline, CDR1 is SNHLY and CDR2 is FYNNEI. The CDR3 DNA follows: TGTGCCAGCTCGGGCGGACTCCCCGCAAGCAGTGAGCAGTTCTTC. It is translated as CASSGGLPASSEQFF.

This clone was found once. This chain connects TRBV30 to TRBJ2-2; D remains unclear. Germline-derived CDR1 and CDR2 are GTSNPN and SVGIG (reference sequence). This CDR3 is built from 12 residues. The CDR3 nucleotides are TGTGCTCGTAAATTAGGAACCGGGGAGCTGTTTTTT. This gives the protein CARKLGTGELFF.

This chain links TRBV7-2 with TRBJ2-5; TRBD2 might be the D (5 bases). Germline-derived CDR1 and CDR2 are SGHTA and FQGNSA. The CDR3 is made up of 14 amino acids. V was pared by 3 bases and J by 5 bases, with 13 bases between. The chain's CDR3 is CASSFGIVRETQYF. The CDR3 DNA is TGTGCCAGCAGCTTCGGGATCGTCCGGGAGACCCAGTACTTC.

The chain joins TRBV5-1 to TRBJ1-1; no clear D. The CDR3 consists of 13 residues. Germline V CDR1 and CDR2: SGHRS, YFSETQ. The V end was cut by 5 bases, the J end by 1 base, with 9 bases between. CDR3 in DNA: TGCGCCAGCAGTTTTGACTCGAACACTGAAGCTTTCTTT. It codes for CASSFDSNTEAFF.

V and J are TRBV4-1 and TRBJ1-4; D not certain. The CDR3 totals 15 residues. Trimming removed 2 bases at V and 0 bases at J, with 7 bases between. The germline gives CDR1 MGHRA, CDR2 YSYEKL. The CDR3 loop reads CASSQYTTTNEKLFF. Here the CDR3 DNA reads TGCGCCAGCAGCCAATATACCACAACTAATGAAAAACTGTTTTTT.

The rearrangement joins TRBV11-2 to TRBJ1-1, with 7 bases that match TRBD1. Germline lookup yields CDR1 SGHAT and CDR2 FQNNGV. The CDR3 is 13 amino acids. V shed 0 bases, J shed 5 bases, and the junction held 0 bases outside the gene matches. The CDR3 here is CASSLDRGTEAFF. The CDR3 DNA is TGTGCCAGCAGCTTAGACAGGGGGACTGAAGCTTTCTTT.

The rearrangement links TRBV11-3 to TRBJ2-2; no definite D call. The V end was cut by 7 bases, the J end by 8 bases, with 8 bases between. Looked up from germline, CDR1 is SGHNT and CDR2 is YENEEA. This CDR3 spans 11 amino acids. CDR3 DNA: TGTGCCAGCACCGCGACAGGGGAGCTGTTTTTT. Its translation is CASTATGELFF.

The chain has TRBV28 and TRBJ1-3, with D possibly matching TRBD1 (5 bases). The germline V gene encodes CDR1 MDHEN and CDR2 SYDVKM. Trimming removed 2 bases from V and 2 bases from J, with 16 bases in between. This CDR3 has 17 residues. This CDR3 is CASSLPGTSRPGNTIYF. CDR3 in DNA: TGTGCCAGCAGTTTACCCGGGACGTCGAGGCCTGGAAACACCATATATTTT. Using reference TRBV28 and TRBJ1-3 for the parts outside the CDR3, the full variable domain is DVKVTQSSRYLVKRTGEKVFLECVQDMDHENMFWYRQDPGLGLRLIYFSYDVKMKEKGDIPEGYSVSREKKERFSLILESASTNQTSMYLCASSLPGTSRPGNTIYFGEGSWLTVV.

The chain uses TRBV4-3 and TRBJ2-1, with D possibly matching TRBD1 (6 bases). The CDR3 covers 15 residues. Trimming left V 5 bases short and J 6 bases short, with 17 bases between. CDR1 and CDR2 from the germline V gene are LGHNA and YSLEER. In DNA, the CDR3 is TGCGCCAGCAGCGTCGGCGTAGGGGGACCCAATGAGCAGTTCTTC. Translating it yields CASSVGVGGPNEQFF.

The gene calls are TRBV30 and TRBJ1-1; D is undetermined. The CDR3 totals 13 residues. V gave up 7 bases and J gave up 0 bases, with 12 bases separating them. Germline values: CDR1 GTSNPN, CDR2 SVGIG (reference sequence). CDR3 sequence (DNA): TGTGCCTTGGAGCATCCGATGAACACTGAAGCTTTCTTT. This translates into CALEHPMNTEAFF. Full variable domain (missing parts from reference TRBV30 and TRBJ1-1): SQTIHQWPATLVQPVGSPLSLECTVEGTSNPNLYWYRQAAGRGLQLLFYSVGIGQISSEVPQNLSASRPQDRQFILSSKKLLLSDSGFYLCALEHPMNTEAFFGQGTRLTVV.

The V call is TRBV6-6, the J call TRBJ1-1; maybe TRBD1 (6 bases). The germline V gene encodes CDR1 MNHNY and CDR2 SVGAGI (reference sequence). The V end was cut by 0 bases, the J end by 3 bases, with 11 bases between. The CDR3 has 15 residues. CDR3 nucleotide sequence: TGTGCCAGCAGTTACTCGACACAGGGCGACACTGAAGCTTTCTTT. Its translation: CASSYSTQGDTEAFF.

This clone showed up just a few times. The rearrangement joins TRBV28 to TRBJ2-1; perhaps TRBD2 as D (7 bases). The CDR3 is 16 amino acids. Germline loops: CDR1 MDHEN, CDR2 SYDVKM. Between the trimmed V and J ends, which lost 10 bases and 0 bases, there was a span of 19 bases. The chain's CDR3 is CAIFPRGGSSYNEQFF. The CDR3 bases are TGTGCCATCTTCCCGAGGGGGGGGAGCTCCTACAATGAGCAGTTCTTC.

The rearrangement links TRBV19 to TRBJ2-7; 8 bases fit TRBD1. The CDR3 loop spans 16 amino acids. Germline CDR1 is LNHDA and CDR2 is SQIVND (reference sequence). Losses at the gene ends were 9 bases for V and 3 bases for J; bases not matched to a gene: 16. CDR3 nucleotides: TGTGCCAGCGCCGGACAGGGTAGAGGGGGTGGCTACGAGCAGTACTTC. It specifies CASAGQGRGGGYEQYF.

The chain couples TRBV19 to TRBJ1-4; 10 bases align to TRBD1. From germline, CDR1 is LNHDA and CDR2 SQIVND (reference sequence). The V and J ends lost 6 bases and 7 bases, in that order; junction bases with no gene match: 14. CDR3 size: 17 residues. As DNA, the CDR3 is TGTGCCAGTAGCCCCAGGGGACAGGGGAAACGTAGTGAAAAACTGTTTTTT. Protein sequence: CASSPRGQGKRSEKLFF.

CDR3 protein: CASSIKAGDQPQHF. CDR3 DNA sequence: TGTGCCAGTAGTATTAAGGCAGGGGACCAGCCCCAGCATTTT. The chain joins TRBV19 to TRBJ1-5; a possible D gene is TRBD1 (6 bases). Germline-derived CDR1 and CDR2 are LNHDA and SQIVND (reference sequence). The V and J ends lost 3 bases and 7 bases respectively, with 13 bases between them. The CDR3 runs to 14 residues.

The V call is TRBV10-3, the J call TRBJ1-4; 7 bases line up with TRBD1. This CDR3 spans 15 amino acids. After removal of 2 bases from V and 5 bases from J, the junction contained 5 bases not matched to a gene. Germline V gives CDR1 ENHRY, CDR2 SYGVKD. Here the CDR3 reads CAISEGTESNEKLFF. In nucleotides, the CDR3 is TGTGCCATCAGTGAGGGGACAGAGTCAAATGAAAAACTGTTTTTT.

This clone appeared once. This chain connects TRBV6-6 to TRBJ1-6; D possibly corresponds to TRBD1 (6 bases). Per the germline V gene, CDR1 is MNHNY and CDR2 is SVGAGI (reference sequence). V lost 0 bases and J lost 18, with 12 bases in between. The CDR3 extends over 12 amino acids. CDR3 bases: TGTGCCAGCAGTTACTCCCCCGGGGGCCCCCACTTT. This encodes CASSYSPGGPHF.

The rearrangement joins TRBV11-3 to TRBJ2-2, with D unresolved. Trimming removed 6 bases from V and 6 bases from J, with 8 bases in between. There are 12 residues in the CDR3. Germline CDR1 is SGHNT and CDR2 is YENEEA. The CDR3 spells CASSPNPGELFF. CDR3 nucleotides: TGTGCCAGCAGTCCAAACCCCGGGGAGCTGTTTTTT.